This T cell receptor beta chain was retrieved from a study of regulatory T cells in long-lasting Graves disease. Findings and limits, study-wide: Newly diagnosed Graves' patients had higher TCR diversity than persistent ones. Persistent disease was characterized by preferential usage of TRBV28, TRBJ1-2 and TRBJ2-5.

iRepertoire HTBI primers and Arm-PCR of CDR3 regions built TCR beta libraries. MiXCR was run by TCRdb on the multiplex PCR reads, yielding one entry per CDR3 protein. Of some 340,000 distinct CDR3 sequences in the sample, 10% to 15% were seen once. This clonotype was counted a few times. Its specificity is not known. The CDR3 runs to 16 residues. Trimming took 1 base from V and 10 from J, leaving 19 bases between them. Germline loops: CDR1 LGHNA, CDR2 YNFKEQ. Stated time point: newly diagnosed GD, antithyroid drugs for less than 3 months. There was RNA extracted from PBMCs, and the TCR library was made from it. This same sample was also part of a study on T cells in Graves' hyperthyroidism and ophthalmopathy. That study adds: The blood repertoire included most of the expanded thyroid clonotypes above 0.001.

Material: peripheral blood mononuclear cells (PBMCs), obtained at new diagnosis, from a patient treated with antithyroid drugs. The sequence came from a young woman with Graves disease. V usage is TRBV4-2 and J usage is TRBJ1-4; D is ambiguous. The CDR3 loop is CASSQALRVPGAKLFF. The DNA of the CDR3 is TGTGCCAGCAGCCAAGCCCTCCGGGTCCCCGGCGCAAAACTGTTTTTT.